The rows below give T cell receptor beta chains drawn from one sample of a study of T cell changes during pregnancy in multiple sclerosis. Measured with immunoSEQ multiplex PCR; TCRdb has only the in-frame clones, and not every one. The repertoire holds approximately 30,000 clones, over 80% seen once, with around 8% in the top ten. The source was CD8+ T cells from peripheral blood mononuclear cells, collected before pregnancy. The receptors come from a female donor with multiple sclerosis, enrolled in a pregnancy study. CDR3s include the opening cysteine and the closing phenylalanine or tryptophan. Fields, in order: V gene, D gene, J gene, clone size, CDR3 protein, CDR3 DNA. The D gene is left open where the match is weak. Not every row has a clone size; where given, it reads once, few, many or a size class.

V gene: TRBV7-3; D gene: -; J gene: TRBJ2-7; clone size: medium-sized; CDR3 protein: CASSLTVDSGSEQYF; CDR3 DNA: TGTGCCAGCAGCTTAACGGTGGACTCGGGCTCCGAGCAGTACTTC
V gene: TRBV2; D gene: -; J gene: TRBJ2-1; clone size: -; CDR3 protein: CASSDVLYNEQFF; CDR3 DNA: TGTGCCAGCAGTGATGTACTATACAATGAGCAGTTCTTC
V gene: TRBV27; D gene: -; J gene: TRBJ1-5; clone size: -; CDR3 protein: CASSDQGGNQPQHF; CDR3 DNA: TGTGCCAGCAGTGATCAGGGTGGCAATCAGCCCCAGCATTTT
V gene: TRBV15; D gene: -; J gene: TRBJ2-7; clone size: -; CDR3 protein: CATRGYGDEQYF; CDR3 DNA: TGTGCCACCCGAGGCTATGGAGACGAGCAGTACTTC
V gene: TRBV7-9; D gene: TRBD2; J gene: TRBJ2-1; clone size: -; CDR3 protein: CASSAGGGFHNEQFF; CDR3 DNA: TGTGCCAGCAGCGCAGGCGGGGGGTTCCACAATGAGCAGTTCTTC
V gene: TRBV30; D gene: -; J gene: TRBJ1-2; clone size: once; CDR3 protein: CAWAGEDIIEYGYTF; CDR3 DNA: TGTGCCTGGGCAGGCGAAGACATCATCGAGTATGGCTACACCTTC
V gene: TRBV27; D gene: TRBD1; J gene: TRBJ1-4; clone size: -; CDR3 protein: CASSTAPGQDNEKLFF; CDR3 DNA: TGTGCCAGCAGTACCGCCCCGGGACAGGATAATGAAAAACTGTTTTTT
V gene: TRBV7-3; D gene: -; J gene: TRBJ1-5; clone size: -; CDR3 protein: CASSLIVGRGNQPQHF; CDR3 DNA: TGTGCCAGCAGCTTAATCGTCGGACGGGGGAATCAGCCCCAGCATTTT
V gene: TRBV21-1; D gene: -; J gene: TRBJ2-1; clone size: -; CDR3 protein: CARFGARSNNEQFF; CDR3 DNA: TGTGCCAGGTTTGGGGCTAGGTCTAACAATGAGCAGTTCTTC
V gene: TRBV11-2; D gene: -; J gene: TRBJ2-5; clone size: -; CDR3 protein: CASSLVNQPGETQYF; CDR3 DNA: TGTGCCAGCAGCTTAGTCAACCAACCCGGAGAGACCCAGTACTTC
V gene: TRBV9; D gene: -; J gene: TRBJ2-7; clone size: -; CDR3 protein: CASRLDRVYEQYF; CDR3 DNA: TGTGCCAGCAGATTGGACAGAGTATACGAGCAGTACTTC
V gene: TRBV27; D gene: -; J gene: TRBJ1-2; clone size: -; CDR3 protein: CASSLHGESLMFYTF; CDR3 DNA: TGTGCCAGCAGTTTACACGGTGAAAGTTTGATGTTCTACACCTTC
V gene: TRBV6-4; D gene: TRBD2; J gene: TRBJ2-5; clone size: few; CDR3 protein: CASSDRAGAGETQYF; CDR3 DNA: TGTGCCAGCAGTGATAGGGCGGGAGCGGGGGAGACCCAGTACTTC